One and the same sample provided the 6 T cell receptor beta chains below, sequenced in a study of blood T cell repertoires in COVID-19. Generated by immunoSEQ multiplex PCR, the TCRdb table keeps only in-frame clones and is missing some. The table has about 110,000 clones, over 75% seen once. The sample consisted of peripheral blood. The receptors here all came from a man aged 50 to 60 with acute or convalescent COVID-19.

By its share, this clone is large. The chain joins TRBV11-2 to TRBJ2-7; the D gene is possibly TRBD1 (6 bases). V lost 5 bases and J 2 bases, leaving 13 bases between the germline ends. CDR1 SGHAT and CDR2 FQNNGV come from the germline V gene. The CDR3 length is 14 residues. CDR3 protein: CASSPTTGPYEQYF. The CDR3 bases are TGTGCCAGCAGCCCTACGACAGGTCCCTACGAGCAGTACTTC.

The chain employs TRBV7-2 and TRBJ2-1, with 12 bases identical to TRBD2. The CDR3 contains 16 residues. V dropped 5 bases and J dropped 5; count of bases not matched to a gene: 7. Looked up from germline, CDR1 is SGHTA and CDR2 is FQGNSA. The DNA of the CDR3 is TGTGCCAGCAGCAATAATGGACTAGCGGGAAACAATGAGCAGTTCTTC. Translating gives CASSNNGLAGNNEQFF.

The rearrangement links TRBV7-9 to TRBJ2-5; the D gene is possibly TRBD1 (6 bases). The CDR3 is made up of 13 amino acids. Per germline, CDR1 SEHNR and CDR2 FQNEAQ (reference sequence). V was trimmed by 4 bases and J by 5 bases, leaving 11 bases between them. The CDR3 bases are TGTGCCAGCAGCTCACAGGGTCCCGAGACCCAGTACTTC. It is translated as CASSSQGPETQYF. Variable domain in full (rest from reference TRBV7-9 and TRBJ2-5): DTGVSQNPRHKITKRGQNVTFRCDPISEHNRLYWYRQTLGQGPEFLTYFQNEAQLEKSRLLSDRFSAERPKGSFSTLEIQRTEQGDSAMYLCASSSQGPETQYFGPGTRLLVL.

This chain uses TRBV6-5 with TRBJ1-1, with a weak D call TRBD1 (6 bases). V shed 6 bases and J shed 7 bases, with 12 bases lying between them. The CDR3 length is 12 residues. Germline values: CDR1 MNHEY, CDR2 SVGAGI. Written as DNA, the CDR3 is TGTGCCAGCAGCCATAGACAGGTTGAAGCTTTCTTT. Its protein is CASSHRQVEAFF.

The chain recombines TRBV6-6 with TRBJ1-3; 7 bases map to TRBD1. The CDR3 contains 14 residues. J gave up 0 bases and V 4 bases, and 0 bases lay outside the gene matches. In germline, CDR1 is MNHNY, CDR2 SVGAGI (reference sequence). CDR3 coding DNA: TGTGCCAGCAGTTGGACAGGCTCTGGAAACACCATATATTTT. Amino acid sequence: CASSWTGSGNTIYF.

V and J are TRBV7-6 and TRBJ2-3; a weak D match, TRBD1 (6 bases). Per the germline V gene, CDR1 is SGHVS and CDR2 is FNYEAQ. V dropped 2 bases and J dropped 4 bases, with 13 bases sitting between them. The CDR3 extends over 15 amino acids. The CDR3 loop reads CASSLLGAGADTQYF. The CDR3 coding sequence is TGTGCCAGCAGCTTACTGGGGGCAGGGGCAGATACGCAGTATTTT.